This paragraph covers one TCR beta chain sequence. Its antigen remains unidentified. Nothing much larger sits one base from this clone, and base qualities are not available. This sample is drawn from a study of sequential checkpoint blockade in melanoma (dated by TCRdb to the late 2010s). For the study in its entirety: In a 1:1 randomization, patients received either first-line nivolumab then ipilimumab (arm A) or ipilimumab then nivolumab (arm B). Maintenance nivolumab came after both trial sequences. Overall results and qualifications from the work: The response-prediction model combining TCR metrics and mutation burden needs validation in larger, independent patient cohorts.

TCRbeta CDR3 regions were immunosequenced from genomic DNA with the immunoSEQ Assay. Before high-throughput sequencing, genomic DNA was amplified using bias-controlled multiplex PCR. From the authors' description of their analysis: To quantify the absolute abundance of each unique TCRbeta CDR3 region, the sequences were collapsed and filtered. Clonality was defined as 1 minus Pielou's evenness and was calculated using productive rearrangements only. Clones with significantly greater frequencies in on-treatment versus baseline samples were identified using a previously published method. This is the immuneACCESS table as TCRdb keeps it, with only in-frame sequences that have V and J called. A part of the clones is gone; compared with another copy, unresolved V genes explain less than half, and the rest is unexplained. That table supplies the V and J calls and clone size; D and trimming were determined from the DNA. The sample table contains 20,000 or so clones; only one count was recorded for about two thirds of them. The top ten constitute under 20% of the sample.

The treatment or condition label corresponds to: randomized to nivolumab then ipilimumab (arm A) or the reverse (arm B). None of the patients in the trial had previously been given DNA-damaging chemotherapy. Live CD3+CD8+ cells negative for CD19 and CD56 were sorted from thawed PBMCs on a FACS Aria II flow cytometer. The samples were obtained from melanoma patients enrolled in CheckMate 064, an open-label, randomized phase II trial testing sequential checkpoint blockade. Peripheral blood mononuclear cells were obtained through leukapheresis, purified using Ficoll-Paque, and frozen in human serum containing roughly 10% DMSO. Immediately after sorting, the purity of the sorted blood CD3+CD8+ cells was confirmed to be >95%, and DNA was then extracted. This TCR derives from a human donor with melanoma. Material: CD8+ T cells sorted from blood (inferred from file names), obtained from a patient given nivolumab and ipilimumab in sequence.

DNA sequence: TGTGCCAGCAGCTTAAATGGGCGCGGGCTCCGGGAGACCCAGTACTTC. This is translated as CASSLNGRGLRETQYF. The chain links TRBV7-8 with TRBJ2-5, with a weak D call of TRBD2 (5 bases match). Counted from cysteine to phenylalanine, this CDR3 has 16 amino acids. This entry keeps only the CDR3 DNA: 48 bases, framed from base 1. Cut back by 2 bases and 5 bases, the V and J ends lie 18 bases apart. The germline V gene provides CDR1 SGHVS and CDR2 FQNEAQ. The variable domain in full, with residues beyond the CDR3 obtained from the reference TRBV7-8 and TRBJ2-5 genes, is GAGVSQSPRYKVAKRGQDVALRCDPISGHVSLFWYQQALGQGPEFLTYFQNEAQLDKSGLPSDRFFAERPEGSVSTLKIQRTQQEDSAVYLCASSLNGRGLRETQYFGPGTRLLVL.